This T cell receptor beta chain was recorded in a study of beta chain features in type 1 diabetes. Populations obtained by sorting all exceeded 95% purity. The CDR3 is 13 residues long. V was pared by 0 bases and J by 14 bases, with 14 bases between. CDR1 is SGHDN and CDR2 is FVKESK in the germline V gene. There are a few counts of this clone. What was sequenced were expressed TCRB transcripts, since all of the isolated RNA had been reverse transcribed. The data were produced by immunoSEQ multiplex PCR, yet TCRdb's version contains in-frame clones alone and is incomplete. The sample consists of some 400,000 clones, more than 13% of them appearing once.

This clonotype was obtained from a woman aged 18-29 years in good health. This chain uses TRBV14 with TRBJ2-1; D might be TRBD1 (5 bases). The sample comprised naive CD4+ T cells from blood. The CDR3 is CASSQEVQGRKFF. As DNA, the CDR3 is TGTGCCAGCAGCCAAGAAGTCCAGGGAAGGAAGTTCTTC.